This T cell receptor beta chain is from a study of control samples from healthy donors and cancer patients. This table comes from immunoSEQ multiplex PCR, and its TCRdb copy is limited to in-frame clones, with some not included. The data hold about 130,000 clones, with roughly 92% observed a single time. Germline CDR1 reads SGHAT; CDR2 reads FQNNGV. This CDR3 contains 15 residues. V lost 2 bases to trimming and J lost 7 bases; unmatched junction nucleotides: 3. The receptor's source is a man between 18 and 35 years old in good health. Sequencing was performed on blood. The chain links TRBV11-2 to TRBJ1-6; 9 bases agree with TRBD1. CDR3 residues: CASSLKGQGNSPLHF. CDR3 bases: TGTGCCAGCAGCTTAAAGGGACAGGGAAATTCACCCCTCCACTTT.